This is a list of T cell receptor beta chains from one sample in a study of blood T cells in healthy people across ages. MiXCR, run by TCRdb on the 5' RACE reads, gives a single entry per CDR3 protein. The sample shows hundreds of thousands of distinct CDR3 sequences, about 52% of them seen only once. Material for sequencing was blood. These receptors were taken from a man aged 55 to 70 in good health. CDR3s include the opening cysteine and the closing phenylalanine or tryptophan. A D gene is named only where the DNA matches it firmly. Some rows mark clone size as missing; the rest say once, few, many or name a class of expanded clone.

d_call clone_size j_call v_call cdr3_aa cdr3_nt
. many TRBJ2-7 TRBV27 CASSVPGGFEQYF TGTGCCAGCAGTGTCCCTGGGGGGTTCGAGCAGTACTTC
TRBD1 . TRBJ1-6 TRBV4-2 CASSQAMGQSPLHF TGTGCCAGCAGCCAAGCGATGGGACAGTCACCCCTCCACTTT
. few TRBJ1-6 TRBV18 CASAPDRKNSPLHF TGTGCCAGCGCCCCGGACAGAAAGAATTCACCCCTCCACTTT
. . TRBJ2-3 TRBV7-8 CASSLLTLRTDTQYF TGTGCCAGCAGCTTACTGACACTCCGCACAGATACGCAGTATTTT
. . TRBJ1-1 TRBV6-6 CASRKQESNTEAFF TGTGCCAGCAGGAAACAGGAGTCGAACACTGAAGCTTTCTTT
TRBD2 few TRBJ2-3 TRBV11-3 CASSPGDSGGADTQYF TGTGCCAGCAGCCCCGGTGATAGCGGGGGCGCAGATACGCAGTATTTT
. once TRBJ2-2 TRBV10-3 CAFSEGGQITGELFF TGTGCCTTCAGTGAGGGGGGACAGATCACCGGGGAGCTGTTTTTT
TRBD1 . TRBJ1-2 TRBV7-2 CASRLAGQGYGYTF TGTGCCAGCAGATTAGCCGGACAGGGTTATGGCTACACCTTC
. . TRBJ1-2 TRBV28 CASSLINYGYTF TGTGCCAGCAGCCTTATCAACTATGGCTACACCTTC
TRBD2 . TRBJ2-5 TRBV7-9 CASSGRAGSGETQYF TGTGCCAGCAGCGGGCGGGCTGGTAGCGGGGAGACCCAGTACTTC
. . TRBJ2-3 TRBV7-3 CASSQSRGADTQYF TGTGCCAGCAGCCAATCGAGGGGCGCAGATACGCAGTATTTT
TRBD1 once TRBJ2-6 TRBV15 CATSPGQALSGANVLTF TGTGCCACCAGCCCGGGACAGGCCCTCTCTGGGGCCAACGTCCTGACTTTC
. once TRBJ1-1 TRBV10-3 CAISESKGMATEAFF TGTGCCATCAGTGAGTCCAAGGGCATGGCGACTGAAGCTTTCTTT
. once TRBJ1-2 TRBV5-6 CASSPRPSGIYGYTF TGTGCCAGCAGCCCAAGGCCCTCCGGGATCTATGGCTACACCTTC
. few TRBJ2-1 TRBV24-1 CATSDSIPPRYNEQFF TGTGCCACCAGTGATTCGATCCCCCCCCGATACAATGAGCAGTTCTTC